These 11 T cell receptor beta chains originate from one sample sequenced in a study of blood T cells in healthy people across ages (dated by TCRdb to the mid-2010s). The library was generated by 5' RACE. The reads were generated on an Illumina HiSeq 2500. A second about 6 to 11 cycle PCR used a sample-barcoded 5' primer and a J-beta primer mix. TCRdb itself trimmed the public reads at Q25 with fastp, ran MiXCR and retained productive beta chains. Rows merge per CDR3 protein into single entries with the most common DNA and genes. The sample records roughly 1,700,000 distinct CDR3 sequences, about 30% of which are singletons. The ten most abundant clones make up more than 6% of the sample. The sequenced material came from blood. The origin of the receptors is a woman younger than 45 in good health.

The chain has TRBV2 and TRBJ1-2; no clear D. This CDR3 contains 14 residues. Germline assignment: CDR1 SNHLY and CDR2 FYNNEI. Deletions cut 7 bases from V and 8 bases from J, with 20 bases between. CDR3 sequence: CASNREQRVFGYTF. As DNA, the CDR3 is TGTGCCAGCAACCGGGAGCAACGGGTATTCGGCTACACCTTC.

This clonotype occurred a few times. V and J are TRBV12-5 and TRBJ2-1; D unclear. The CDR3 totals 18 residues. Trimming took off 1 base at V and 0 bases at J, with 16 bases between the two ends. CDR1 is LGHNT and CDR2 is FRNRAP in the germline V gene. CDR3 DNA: TGTGCTAGTGGTTTGGGTCATGAGACTCCTAGCTCCTACAATGAGCAGTTCTTC. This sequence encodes CASGLGHETPSSYNEQFF.

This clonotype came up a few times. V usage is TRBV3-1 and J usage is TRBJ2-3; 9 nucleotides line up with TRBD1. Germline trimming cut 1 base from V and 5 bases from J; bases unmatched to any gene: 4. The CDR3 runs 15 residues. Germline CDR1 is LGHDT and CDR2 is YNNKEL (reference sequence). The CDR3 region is CASSQGWTGEDTQYF. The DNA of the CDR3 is TGTGCCAGCAGCCAAGGATGGACAGGGGAAGATACGCAGTATTTT.

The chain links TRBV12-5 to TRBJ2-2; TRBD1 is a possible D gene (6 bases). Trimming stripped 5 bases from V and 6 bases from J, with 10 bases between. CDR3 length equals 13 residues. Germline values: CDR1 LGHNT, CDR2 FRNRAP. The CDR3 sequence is CASGPRTAGELFF. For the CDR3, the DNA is TGTGCTAGTGGTCCACGGACAGCCGGGGAGCTGTTTTTT.

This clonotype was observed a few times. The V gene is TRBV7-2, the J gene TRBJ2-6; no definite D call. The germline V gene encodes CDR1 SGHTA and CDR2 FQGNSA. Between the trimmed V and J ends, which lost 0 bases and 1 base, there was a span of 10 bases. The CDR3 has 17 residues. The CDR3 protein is CASSLAGTGSGANVLTF. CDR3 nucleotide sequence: TGTGCCAGCAGCTTAGCGGGAACTGGGTCTGGGGCCAACGTCCTGACTTTC.

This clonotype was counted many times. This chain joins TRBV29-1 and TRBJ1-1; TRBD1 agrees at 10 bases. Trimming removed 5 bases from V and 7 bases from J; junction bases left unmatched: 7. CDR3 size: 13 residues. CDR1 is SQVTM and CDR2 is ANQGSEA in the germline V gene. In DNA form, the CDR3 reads TGCAGCGTTCTGGGACAGGGGTATGGTGAAGCTTTCTTT. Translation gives CSVLGQGYGEAFF.

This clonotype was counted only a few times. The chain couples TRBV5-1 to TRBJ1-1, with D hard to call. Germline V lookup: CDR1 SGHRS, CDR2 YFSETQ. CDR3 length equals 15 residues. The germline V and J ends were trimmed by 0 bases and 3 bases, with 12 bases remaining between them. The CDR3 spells CASSLGTRTDTEAFF. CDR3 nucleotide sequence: TGCGCCAGCAGCTTGGGGACTCGCACCGACACTGAAGCTTTCTTT. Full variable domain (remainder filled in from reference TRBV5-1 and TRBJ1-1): KAGVTQTPRYLIKTRGQQVTLSCSPISGHRSVSWYQQTPGQGLQFLFEYFSETQRNKGNFPGRFSGRQFSNSRSEMNVSTLELGDSALYLCASSLGTRTDTEAFFGQGTRLTVV.

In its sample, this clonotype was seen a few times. The CDR3 region is CASGWGSEQYF. The CDR3 DNA sequence: TGTGCCAGCGGGTGGGGCAGCGAGCAGTACTTC. The chain couples TRBV7-9 to TRBJ2-7; D possibly corresponds to TRBD1 (5 bases). V was trimmed by 8 bases and J by 6 bases, leaving 11 bases between them. Germline V gene data show CDR1 as SEHNR and CDR2 as FQNEAQ (reference sequence). The CDR3 is made up of 11 amino acids.

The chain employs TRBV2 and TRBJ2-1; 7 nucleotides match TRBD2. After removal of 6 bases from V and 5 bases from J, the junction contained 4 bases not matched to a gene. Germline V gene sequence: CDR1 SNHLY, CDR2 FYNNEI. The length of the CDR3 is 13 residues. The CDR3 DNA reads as TGTGCCAGCAGCACCCTAGCGGACAATGAGCAGTTCTTC. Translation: CASSTLADNEQFF.

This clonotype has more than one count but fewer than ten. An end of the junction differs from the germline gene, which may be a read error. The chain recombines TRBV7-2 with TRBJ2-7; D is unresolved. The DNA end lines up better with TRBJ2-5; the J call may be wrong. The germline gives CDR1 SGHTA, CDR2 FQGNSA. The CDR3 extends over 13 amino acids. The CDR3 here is CASSLTRCETQYF. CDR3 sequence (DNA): TGCGCCAGCAGCCTTACAAGATGTGAGACCCAGTACTTC.

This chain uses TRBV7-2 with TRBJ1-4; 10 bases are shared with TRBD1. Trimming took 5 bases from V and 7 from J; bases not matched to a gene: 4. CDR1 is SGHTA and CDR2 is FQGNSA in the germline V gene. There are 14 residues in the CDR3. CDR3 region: CASSAGQGGEKLFF. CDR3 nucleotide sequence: TGTGCCAGCAGCGCCGGACAGGGGGGTGAAAAACTGTTTTTT. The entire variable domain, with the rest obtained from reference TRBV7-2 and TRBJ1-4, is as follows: GAGVSQSPSNKVTEKGKDVELRCDPISGHTALYWYRQSLGQGLEFLIYFQGNSAPDKSGLPSDRFSAERTGGSVSTLTIQRTQQEDSAVYLCASSAGQGGEKLFFGSGTQLSVL.